This TCR beta chain was recovered during a study of T cells in Graves' hyperthyroidism and ophthalmopathy. The overall study: Staff took peripheral blood when the initial diagnosis was made, before any treatment began. Findings and limits, study-wide: It was a median 6.5 months before onset that the model predicted ophthalmopathy.

TCR beta CDR3 regions were amplified from RNA. HTBI primers were employed in a first-round RT-PCR of the TCR CDR3. TCRdb used MiXCR to reprocess the multiplex PCR reads, holding one entry per CDR3 protein. The data show around 250,000 distinct CDR3 sequences, more than 14% seen once. Germline trimming cut 7 bases from V and 3 bases from J; bases unmatched to any gene: 6. This CDR3 region has 16 residues. Per germline, CDR1 SNHLY and CDR2 FYNNEI. This clonotype showed up many times. Antigen specificity is unknown. The clonotype originates from a middle-aged woman with Graves' hyperthyroidism that later progressed to Graves' ophthalmopathy. The sample taken for sequencing was blood. The gene calls are TRBV2 and TRBJ2-5; TRBD2 aligns across 15 bases. CDR3 sequence (DNA): TGTGCCAGCAAGGTGGGACTAGCGGGAGGAAAAGAGACCCAGTACTTC. Protein sequence: CASKVGLAGGKETQYF.